This entry describes one T cell receptor beta chain. This record comes from a study of cytotoxic CD8 clonotypes in ibrutinib-treated CLL. Clones were read by immunoSEQ multiplex PCR, and TCRdb kept only the in-frame ones, dropping some. This table has about 200,000 clones, more than 70% appearing once. This material consisted of PBMCs, taken after 12 months of ibrutinib treatment. The source of this sequence is a human donor with chronic lymphocytic leukemia.

The CDR3, as DNA: TGCGCCAGCAGCCAAGGGCGGACAGGGGTCGGGCCCCAGCATTTT. Protein: CASSQGRTGVGPQHF. The rearrangement links TRBV4-1 to TRBJ1-5; TRBD1 agrees at 9 bases. CDR3 length: 15 amino acids. The germline CDR1 and CDR2 sequences are MGHRA and YSYEKL. The junction had 7 bases not matched to a gene; V was cut back by 1 base and J by 9 bases.